The next 30 T cell receptor beta chains were all read from a single sample in a study of cytomegalovirus exposure and HLA in healthy donors. PCR employed 60 Vbeta and 13 Jbeta primers. Generated by immunoSEQ multiplex PCR, the TCRdb table keeps only in-frame clones and is missing some. The sample includes roughly 200,000 clones, roughly 75% of them seen just once. The sequencing input was PBMCs. The origin of the receptors is a man aged 35-49 years in good health and CMV-seronegative.

This chain's CDR3 is CASSRDRPSSGANVLTF. CDR3 coding DNA: TGTGCCAGCTCACGCGACAGACCCTCCTCTGGGGCCAACGTCCTGACTTTC. V is TRBV18 and J is TRBJ2-6, with D perhaps matching TRBD1 (5 bases). Trimming took off 4 bases at V and 0 bases at J, with 13 bases between the two ends. The CDR3 runs to 17 residues. Germline lookup yields CDR1 KGHSH and CDR2 LQKENI.

The sample holds one count of this clone. The rearrangement links TRBV7-3 to TRBJ2-1, with 9 bases identical to TRBD1. V was pared by 5 bases and J by 9 bases, with 8 bases of the junction left unmatched. The CDR3 spans 14 residues. Germline loops: CDR1 SGHTA, CDR2 FQGTGA. The CDR3 sequence is CASSPQTGGFEQFF. The CDR3, as DNA: TGTGCCAGCAGCCCTCAGACAGGGGGTTTTGAGCAGTTCTTC.

V is TRBV2 and J is TRBJ1-5, with D perhaps matching TRBD1 (6 bases). The CDR3 runs 14 residues. Germline loops: CDR1 SNHLY, CDR2 FYNNEI. Trimming stripped 6 bases from V and 5 bases from J, with 14 bases between. In DNA form, the CDR3 reads TGTGCCAGCAGCACCCAGGGGTCCTATCAGCCCCAGCATTTT. This codes for CASSTQGSYQPQHF.

This chain uses TRBV9 with TRBJ1-4; D is unclear. The CDR3 is 13 amino acids. Between the trimmed V and J ends, which lost 0 bases and 5 bases, there was a span of 5 bases. Germline lookup yields CDR1 SGDLS and CDR2 YYNGEE. CDR3 protein: CASSVVPNEKLFF. The DNA for the CDR3 is TGTGCCAGCAGCGTAGTCCCGAATGAAAAACTGTTTTTT.

The rearrangement links TRBV10-2 to TRBJ2-1; 15 bases agree with TRBD2. V lost 6 bases and J lost 4; bases outside the gene matches: 16. Looked up from germline, CDR1 is WSHSY and CDR2 is SAAADI. The CDR3 extends over 20 amino acids. The CDR3 sequence is CASSYIGLAGGTMIYNEQFF. For the CDR3, the DNA is TGCGCCAGCAGCTACATTGGACTAGCGGGAGGGACGATGATATACAATGAGCAGTTCTTC.

Here the CDR3 reads CASSPASGGPNEQFF. The CDR3 coding sequence is TGTGCCAGCTCACCAGCTAGCGGGGGGCCAAATGAGCAGTTCTTC. The chain is built from TRBV18 and TRBJ2-1, with TRBD2 matching 11 bases. V gave up 2 bases and J gave up 7 bases; unmatched junction bases: 4. There are 15 residues in the CDR3. Germline CDR1 reads KGHSH; CDR2 reads LQKENI.

The chain is built from TRBV7-2 and TRBJ2-7; 7 positions agree with TRBD2. CDR3 length: 15 amino acids. Germline V lookup: CDR1 SGHTA, CDR2 FQGNSA. Losses at the gene ends were 1 base for V and 2 bases for J; bases not matched to a gene: 5. The CDR3 sequence is CASSLEAGWAYEQYF. The DNA for the CDR3 is TGTGCCAGCAGCTTAGAAGCGGGATGGGCCTACGAGCAGTACTTC.

Here the CDR3 DNA reads TGCGCCAGCAGGCCGACAGGGGCGGGGGAGCAGTACTTC. Its translation: CASRPTGAGEQYF. The chain joins TRBV4-1 to TRBJ2-7; 8 nucleotides match TRBD1. The CDR3 spans 13 residues. Trimming at V came to 6 bases and at J to 7 bases, leaving 8 bases not matched to a gene. Germline loops: CDR1 MGHRA, CDR2 YSYEKL.

Comments on this clone: A read error may produce the germline difference seen at one junction end. This chain joins TRBV7-9 and TRBJ2-2, with 10 bases that match TRBD1. CDR3 size: 17 residues. The V gene's germline CDR1 is SEHNR and CDR2 FQNEAQ (reference sequence). CDR3: CSSSSGQGVDGTGELFF. Written as DNA, the CDR3 is TGTTCCAGCAGCAGTGGACAGGGGGTCGATGGCACCGGGGAGCTGTTTTTT.

The chain has TRBV7-9 and TRBJ2-7, with TRBD1 as a possible D gene (5 bases). The V and J ends lost 5 bases and 1 base respectively, with 12 bases between them. The CDR3 runs 14 residues. Germline assignment: CDR1 SEHNR and CDR2 FQNEAQ (reference sequence). For the CDR3, the DNA is TGTGCCAGCAGCCCCCAGGGATTTTCCTACGAGCAGTACTTC. Amino acid sequence: CASSPQGFSYEQYF.

The chain joins TRBV7-8 to TRBJ1-2; 7 bases line up with TRBD1. V shed 1 base and J 7 bases; nucleotides not matched to a gene: 0. CDR1 is SGHVS, CDR2 FQNEAQ, per germline. The CDR3 has 12 amino acids. The CDR3 loop reads CASSLEGAGYTF. The CDR3 DNA reads TGTGCCAGCAGCTTAGAGGGGGCTGGCTACACCTTC.

This clone was counted a few times. This chain uses TRBV25-1 with TRBJ2-4; TRBD2 matches 7 bases. V dropped 2 bases and J dropped 14; count of bases not matched to a gene: 12. CDR1 is MGHDK and CDR2 is SYGVNS in the germline V gene. CDR3 length equals 14 residues. CDR3: CASSEPPPGRGEYF. In nucleotides, the CDR3 is TGTGCCAGCAGTGAACCGCCCCCGGGACGGGGGGAGTACTTC.

V usage is TRBV4-3 and J usage is TRBJ1-2, with D perhaps matching TRBD1 (6 bases). CDR3 length equals 14 residues. V gave up 0 bases and J gave up 8 bases, with 13 bases separating them. CDR1 and CDR2 (germline): LGHNA, YSLEER. The CDR3 DNA sequence: TGCGCCAGCAGCCAAGACCCGACAGGCCCAGGCTACACCTTC. Translating it yields CASSQDPTGPGYTF.

In its sample, this clone was seen a few times. The J gene is TRBJ1-1, the V gene TRBV6-5; D gene unclear. V shed 4 bases and J shed 5 bases, with 14 bases lying between them. CDR1 is MNHEY and CDR2 is SVGAGI in the germline V gene. This CDR3 contains 14 residues. As DNA, the CDR3 is TGTGCCAGCAGTTCGCACAGTCCCACGACTGAAGCTTTCTTT. Protein sequence: CASSSHSPTTEAFF.

V is TRBV21-1 and J is TRBJ2-2; the D call in the table, TRBD1, was not verified against the DNA. TRBV21-1 constitutes a pseudogene. The CDR3 has 17 residues. This CDR3 reads CASSKGRDRVNTGELFF. The DNA for the CDR3 is TGTGCCAGCAGCAAAGGCAGGGACAGGGTGAACACCGGGGAGCTGTTTTTT.

The chain employs TRBV4-3 and TRBJ2-5, with unresolved D. V was trimmed by 6 bases and J by 5 bases, leaving 16 bases between them. Germline CDR1 and CDR2: LGHNA and YSLEER. This CDR3 has 14 amino acids. CDR3 in amino acids: CASSRGMDRETQYF. For the CDR3, the DNA is TGCGCCAGCAGTCGAGGCATGGATCGGGAGACCCAGTACTTC.

This clone has only a few counts. V is TRBV14 and J is TRBJ1-2; 7 bases map to TRBD1. J gave up 2 bases and V 4 bases, and 7 bases lay outside the gene matches. The V gene's germline CDR1 is SGHDN and CDR2 FVKESK. This CDR3 has 15 residues. The CDR3 loop is CASSRFRGWNYGYTF. DNA for the CDR3: TGTGCCAGCAGCCGCTTCAGGGGGTGGAACTATGGCTACACCTTC.

This clone has only one observation. J is TRBJ1-4 and V is TRBV5-1, with D uncertain. Germline CDR1 reads SGHRS; CDR2 reads YFSETQ. The V gene lost 0 bases and the J gene lost 3 bases, with 6 bases spanning the gap. The CDR3 covers 14 residues. CDR3 sequence (DNA): TGCGCCAGCAGCTTGGATCCGGCTAATGAAAAACTGTTTTTT. Translating it yields CASSLDPANEKLFF.

This clone occurred a few times. The rearrangement uses TRBV11-3 and TRBJ1-2; the match to TRBD1 covers 7 bases. The CDR3 is made up of 14 amino acids. Per the germline V gene, CDR1 is SGHNT and CDR2 is YENEEA. J lost 5 bases, V lost 1 base, and 4 bases had no gene match. In nucleotides, the CDR3 is TGTGCCAGCAGCTTAGCCGGGACAGCGTATGGCTACACCTTC. It codes for CASSLAGTAYGYTF.

This clone was detected a few times. This chain connects TRBV27 to TRBJ1-1; D is uncertain. CDR3 length equals 14 residues. Per the germline V gene, CDR1 is MNHEY and CDR2 is SMNVEV (reference sequence). Trimming removed 7 bases at V and 0 bases at J, with 12 bases between. CDR3 coding DNA: TGTGCCAGCACCCCTGACACGATGAACACTGAAGCTTTCTTT. Its protein is CASTPDTMNTEAFF.

The chain links TRBV9 to TRBJ1-1, with 8 bases fitting TRBD1. V shed 7 bases and J 5 bases; nucleotides not matched to a gene: 4. The germline V gene has CDR1 SGDLS and CDR2 YYNGEE. The CDR3 is made up of 12 amino acids. The CDR3 DNA reads as TGTGCCAGCGGACAGGGTGAGACTGAAGCTTTCTTT. Its protein product is CASGQGETEAFF.

A few counts support this clone. The chain recombines TRBV5-1 with TRBJ1-2; D remains unclear. CDR3 length: 11 amino acids. The germline CDR1 and CDR2 sequences are SGHRS and YFSETQ. The germline V and J ends were trimmed by 8 bases and 6 bases, with 11 bases remaining between them. CDR3 coding DNA: TGCGCCAGTGACGGCGGAGATGGCTACACCTTC. Amino acids: CASDGGDGYTF.

The chain carries TRBV19 and TRBJ1-2, with TRBD1 matching over 7 bases. Per germline, CDR1 LNHDA and CDR2 SQIVND (reference sequence). The V gene end was trimmed by 7 bases and the J gene end by 3 bases; junction bases not matched to a gene: 2. The CDR3 totals 12 residues. The CDR3 loop reads CASKGQYYGYTF. The CDR3 nucleotides are TGTGCCAGTAAGGGACAGTACTATGGCTACACCTTC.

The chain couples TRBV6-1 to TRBJ1-6; D gene unclear. The germline V gene has CDR1 MNHNS and CDR2 SASEGT. There are 13 residues in the CDR3. The CDR3 sequence is CAAGDSYNSPLHF. As DNA, the CDR3 is TGTGCAGCCGGGGACTCCTATAATTCACCCCTCCACTTT.

The chain joins TRBV5-6 to TRBJ2-7, with 7 bases that match TRBD1. V gave up 4 bases and J gave up 2 bases; unmatched junction bases: 3. The germline CDR1 and CDR2 sequences are SGHDT and YYEEEE. The CDR3 runs to 13 residues. CDR3 nucleotide sequence: TGTGCCAGCAGCAGACAGGGACCCTACGAGCAGTACTTC. Residues: CASSRQGPYEQYF.

This chain connects TRBV18 to TRBJ1-6; the match to TRBD1 covers 7 bases. CDR3 length: 15 amino acids. Germline assignment: CDR1 KGHSH and CDR2 LQKENI. V lost 1 base to trimming and J lost 7 bases; unmatched junction nucleotides: 4. Here the CDR3 reads CASSPRGTENSPLHF. CDR3 nucleotide sequence: TGTGCCAGCTCACCACGTGGGACAGAAAATTCACCCCTCCACTTT.

The V and J genes are TRBV30 and TRBJ2-3, with 12 bases identical to TRBD2. Trimming removed 4 bases from V and 0 bases from J; junction bases left unmatched: 8. The CDR3 contains 17 residues. Looked up from germline, CDR1 is GTSNPN and CDR2 is SVGIG (reference sequence). CDR3 bases: TGTGCCTGGACTCCCGGGACTAGCGGGTGGAGCACAGATACGCAGTATTTT. Encoded protein: CAWTPGTSGWSTDTQYF.

This chain connects TRBV7-6 to TRBJ1-1, with TRBD1 as a possible D gene (5 bases). This CDR3 contains 14 residues. Trimming left V 0 bases short and J 7 bases short, with 12 bases between. The germline gives CDR1 SGHVS, CDR2 FNYEAQ. As DNA, the CDR3 is TGTGCCAGCAGCTTAGCGCTCTCGGGGGGTGAAGCTTTCTTT. Residues: CASSLALSGGEAFF.

This chain joins TRBV15 and TRBJ2-6, with TRBD1 matching over 10 bases. J was trimmed by 0 bases and V by 0 bases; bases with no gene match: 5. Per germline, CDR1 LNHNV and CDR2 YYDKDF (reference sequence). The length of the CDR3 is 19 residues. The chain's CDR3 is CATSRDRGQGSSGANVLTF. CDR3 coding DNA: TGTGCCACCAGCAGAGATAGGGGACAGGGGAGCTCTGGGGCCAACGTCCTGACTTTC. Full variable domain (missing parts from reference TRBV15 and TRBJ2-6): DAMVIQNPRYQVTQFGKPVTLSCSQTLNHNVMYWYQQKSSQAPKLLFHYYDKDFNNEADTPDNFQSRRPNTSFCFLDIRSPGLGDTAMYLCATSRDRGQGSSGANVLTFGAGSRLTVL.

The V and J genes are TRBV10-3 and TRBJ2-1; the D gene is possibly TRBD2 (6 bases). Germline CDR1 and CDR2: ENHRY and SYGVKD. The CDR3 is 15 amino acids. V was clipped by 4 bases and J by 5 bases, with 15 bases between them. In DNA form, the CDR3 reads TGTGCCATCAGTGGGGGACTTAACACTCACAATGAGCAGTTCTTC. Translation gives CAISGGLNTHNEQFF.